This TCR beta chain was sequenced in a study of shared clonotypes between healthy human individuals. Across the whole study: Those who served as donors were a couple of women and a few men between the ages of 18 and 49.

The method was immunoSEQ multiplex PCR; TCRdb's version includes in-frame clones alone and lacks a portion of them. Here the sample spans about 580,000 clones, roughly 98% being singletons. Worth noting for this clone: What it binds is unknown.

The naive CD8 subset, CD45RO-negative cells positively selected for CCR7, excluded terminally differentiated effector memory CD45RA+ cells. Study observations and caveats: There were few donors, and this limited the genetic and exposure-history diversity represented. Generation of non-shared clonotypes was less probable than generation of clonotypes shared by all four donors.

Source material: naive CD8+ T cells sorted from blood. The sequence came from a man aged 25-45 years in good health.

CDR3 in amino acids: CASSPGAYTEAFF. The CDR3 nucleotides are TGTGCCAGCAGTCCAGGGGCGTACACTGAAGCTTTCTTT. The rearrangement joins TRBV27 to TRBJ1-1; perhaps TRBD1 as D (6 bases). Trimming removed 5 bases at V and 3 bases at J, with 10 bases between. The CDR3 length is 13 residues. The germline gives CDR1 MNHEY, CDR2 SMNVEV (reference sequence).